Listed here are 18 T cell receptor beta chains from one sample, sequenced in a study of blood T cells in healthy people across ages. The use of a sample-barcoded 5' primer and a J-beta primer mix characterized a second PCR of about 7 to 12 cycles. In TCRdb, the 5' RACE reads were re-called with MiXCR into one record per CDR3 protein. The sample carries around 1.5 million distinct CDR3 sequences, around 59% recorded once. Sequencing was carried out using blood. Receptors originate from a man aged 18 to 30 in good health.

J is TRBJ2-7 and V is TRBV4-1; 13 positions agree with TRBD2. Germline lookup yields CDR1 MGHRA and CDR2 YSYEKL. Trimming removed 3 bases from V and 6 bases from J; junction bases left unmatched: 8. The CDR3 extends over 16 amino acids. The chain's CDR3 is CASSQILAGGLSEQYF. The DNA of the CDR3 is TGCGCCAGCAGCCAGATACTAGCGGGGGGGCTCTCCGAGCAGTACTTC.

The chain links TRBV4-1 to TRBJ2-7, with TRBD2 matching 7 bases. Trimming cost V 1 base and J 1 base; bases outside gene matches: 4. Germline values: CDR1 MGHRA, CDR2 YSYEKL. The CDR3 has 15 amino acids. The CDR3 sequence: CASSQGVGGSYEQYF. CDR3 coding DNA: TGCGCCAGCAGCCAAGGAGTGGGGGGGTCCTACGAGCAGTACTTC.

CDR3 sequence: CASSFWLAGANVLTF. CDR3 in DNA: TGTGCCAGCAGTTTTTGGTTGGCTGGGGCCAACGTCCTGACTTTC. This chain links TRBV28 with TRBJ2-6, with no clear D. Germline V gene data show CDR1 as MDHEN and CDR2 as SYDVKM. Trimming pared 3 bases from V and 2 bases from J, leaving 8 bases between. The CDR3 has 15 amino acids.

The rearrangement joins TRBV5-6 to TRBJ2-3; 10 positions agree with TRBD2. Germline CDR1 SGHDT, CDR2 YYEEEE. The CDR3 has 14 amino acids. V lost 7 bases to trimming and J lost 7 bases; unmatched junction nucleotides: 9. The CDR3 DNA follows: TGTGCCAGCGAGCGGGGGGGCATGGCAAATACGCAGTATTTT. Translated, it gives CASERGGMANTQYF.

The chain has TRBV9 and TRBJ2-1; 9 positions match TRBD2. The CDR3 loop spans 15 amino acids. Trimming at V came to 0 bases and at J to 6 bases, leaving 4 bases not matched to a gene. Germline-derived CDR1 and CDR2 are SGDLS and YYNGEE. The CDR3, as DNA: TGTGCCAGCAGCGTAGGAGGCGGGAGGGTCAATGAGCAGTTCTTC. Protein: CASSVGGGRVNEQFF.

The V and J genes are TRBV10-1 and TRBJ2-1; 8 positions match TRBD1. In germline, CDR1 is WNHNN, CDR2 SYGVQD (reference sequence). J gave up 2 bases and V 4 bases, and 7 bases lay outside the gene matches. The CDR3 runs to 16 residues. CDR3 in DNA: TGCGCCAGCAGTGGTGGTGACAGGGGACCCTACAATGAGCAGTTCTTC. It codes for CASSGGDRGPYNEQFF.

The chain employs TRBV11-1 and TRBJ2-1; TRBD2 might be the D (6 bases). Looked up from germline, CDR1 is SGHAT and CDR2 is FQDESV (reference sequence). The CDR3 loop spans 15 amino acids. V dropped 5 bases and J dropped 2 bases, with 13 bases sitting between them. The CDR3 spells CASSPGTPTYNEQFF. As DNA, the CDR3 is TGTGCCAGCAGCCCCGGGACTCCTACCTACAATGAGCAGTTCTTC.

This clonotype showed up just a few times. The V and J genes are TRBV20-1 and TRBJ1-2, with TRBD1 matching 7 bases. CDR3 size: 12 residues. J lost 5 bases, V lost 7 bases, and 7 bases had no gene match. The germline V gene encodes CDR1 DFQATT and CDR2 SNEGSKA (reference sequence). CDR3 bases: TGCAGTGGTGCGCGGGACAGATATGGCTACACCTTC. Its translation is CSGARDRYGYTF.

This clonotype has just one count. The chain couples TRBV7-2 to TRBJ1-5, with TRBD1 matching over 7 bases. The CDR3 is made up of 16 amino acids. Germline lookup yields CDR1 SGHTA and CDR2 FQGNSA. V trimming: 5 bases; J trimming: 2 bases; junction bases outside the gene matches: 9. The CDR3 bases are TGTGCCAGCAGCCCTCAGGGGGGTATCCGCAATCAGCCCCAGCATTTT. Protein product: CASSPQGGIRNQPQHF.

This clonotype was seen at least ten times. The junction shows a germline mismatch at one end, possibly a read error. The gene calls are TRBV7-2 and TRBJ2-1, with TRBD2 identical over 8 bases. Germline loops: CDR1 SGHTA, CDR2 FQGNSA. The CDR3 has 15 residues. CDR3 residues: CASSLAGSSYNEQFF. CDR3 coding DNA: TGTGCCAGCAGTTTAGCGGGAAGCTCCTACAATGAGCAGTTCTTC.

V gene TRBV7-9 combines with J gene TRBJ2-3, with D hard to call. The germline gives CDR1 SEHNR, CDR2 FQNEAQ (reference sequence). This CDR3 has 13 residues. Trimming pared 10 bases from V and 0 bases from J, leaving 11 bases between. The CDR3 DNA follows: TGTGCCACGACCGAAAAAAGCACAGATACGCAGTATTTT. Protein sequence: CATTEKSTDTQYF.

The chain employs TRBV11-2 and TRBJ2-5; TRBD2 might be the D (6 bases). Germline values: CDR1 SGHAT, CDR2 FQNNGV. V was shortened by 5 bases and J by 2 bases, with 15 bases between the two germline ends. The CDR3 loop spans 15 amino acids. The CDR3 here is CASSAFTSNQETQYF. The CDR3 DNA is TGTGCCAGCAGCGCCTTTACTAGCAATCAAGAGACCCAGTACTTC.

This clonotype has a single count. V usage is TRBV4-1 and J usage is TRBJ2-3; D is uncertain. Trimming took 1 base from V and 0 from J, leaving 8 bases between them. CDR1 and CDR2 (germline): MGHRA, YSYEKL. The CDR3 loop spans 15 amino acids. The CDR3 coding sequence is TGCGCCAGCAGCCAAGTCGCGACTAGCACAGATACGCAGTATTTT. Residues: CASSQVATSTDTQYF.

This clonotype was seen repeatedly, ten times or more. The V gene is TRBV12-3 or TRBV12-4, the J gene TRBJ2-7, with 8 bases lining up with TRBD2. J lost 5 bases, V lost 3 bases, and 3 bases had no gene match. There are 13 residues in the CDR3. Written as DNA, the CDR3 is TGTGCCAGCAGTTTGGCGGGAGGTGACGAGCAGTACTTC. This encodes CASSLAGGDEQYF.

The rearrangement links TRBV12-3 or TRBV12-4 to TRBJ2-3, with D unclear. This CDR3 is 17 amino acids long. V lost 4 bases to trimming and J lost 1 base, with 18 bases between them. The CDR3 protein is CASSWFLSGRRTDTQYF. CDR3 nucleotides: TGTGCCAGCAGTTGGTTTCTATCAGGCAGACGCACAGATACGCAGTATTTT.

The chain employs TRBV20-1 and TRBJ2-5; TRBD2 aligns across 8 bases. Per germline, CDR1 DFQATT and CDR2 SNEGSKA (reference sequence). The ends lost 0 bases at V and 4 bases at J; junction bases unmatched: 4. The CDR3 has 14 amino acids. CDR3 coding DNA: TGCAGTGCTAGAGAGCGGGGGGAGGGAGAGACCCAGTACTTC. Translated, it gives CSARERGEGETQYF.

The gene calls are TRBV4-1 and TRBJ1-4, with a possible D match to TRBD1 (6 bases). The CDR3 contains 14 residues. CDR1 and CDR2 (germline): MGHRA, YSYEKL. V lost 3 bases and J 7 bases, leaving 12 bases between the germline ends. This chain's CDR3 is CASSQQRQVEKLFF. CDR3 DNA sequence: TGCGCCAGCAGCCAGCAAAGACAGGTTGAAAAACTGTTTTTT.

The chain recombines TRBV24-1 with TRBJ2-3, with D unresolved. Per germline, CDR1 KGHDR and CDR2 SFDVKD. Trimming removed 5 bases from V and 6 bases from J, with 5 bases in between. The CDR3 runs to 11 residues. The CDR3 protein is CATSVFDTQYF. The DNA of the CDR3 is TGTGCCACCAGTGTCTTTGATACGCAGTATTTT.